The 21 T cell receptor beta chains listed next were all sequenced from one sample in a study of T cell responses to AZD1222 COVID-19 vaccine. The protocol was immunoSEQ multiplex PCR, while the TCRdb copy is restricted to in-frame clones and leaves out a portion. Of 100,000 or so clones in the sample, about 90% were seen once. This sample comprised peripheral blood, obtained 28 days after the second AZD1222 dose. These receptor sequences come from an adult who received the AZD1222 COVID-19 vaccine.

This chain uses TRBV18 with TRBJ2-3, with TRBD1 matching over 9 bases. Trimming cost V 3 bases and J 5 bases; bases outside gene matches: 9. The CDR3 is made up of 16 amino acids. Germline CDR1 reads KGHSH; CDR2 reads LQKENI. The CDR3 loop reads CASSPFVPGQGDTQYF. The CDR3 DNA sequence: TGTGCCAGCTCACCTTTCGTCCCGGGACAGGGAGATACGCAGTATTTT.

This chain uses TRBV7-2 with TRBJ2-7, with TRBD1 matching 7 bases. With 5 bases clipped from V and 6 bases from J, the junction kept 10 bases outside the gene matches. The germline gives CDR1 SGHTA, CDR2 FQGNSA. The CDR3 is 14 residues long. In DNA, the CDR3 is TGTGCCAGCAGCCCCCGGGGACAGCGGCTCGAGCAGTACTTC. Protein product: CASSPRGQRLEQYF.

This chain uses TRBV3-1 (or the pseudogene TRBV3-2) with TRBJ2-2; no clear D gene. Trimming stripped 4 bases from V and 0 bases from J, with 12 bases between. This CDR3 has 16 amino acids. Germline V gene sequence: CDR1 LGHDT, CDR2 YNNKEL (reference sequence). DNA of the CDR3: TGTGCCAGCAGCCCCTGGATAACAACGAACACCGGGGAGCTGTTTTTT. Amino acid sequence: CASSPWITTNTGELFF.

The chain carries TRBV18 and TRBJ2-7, with TRBD1 as a possible D gene (6 bases). The CDR3 runs to 13 residues. The germline V and J ends were trimmed by 3 bases and 2 bases, with 8 bases remaining between them. In germline, CDR1 is KGHSH, CDR2 LQKENI. CDR3 amino acids: CASSPTGTYEQYF. The CDR3 DNA is TGTGCCAGCTCACCTACAGGGACCTACGAGCAGTACTTC. Variable domain in full (rest from reference TRBV18 and TRBJ2-7): NAGVMQNPRHLVRRRGQEARLRCSPMKGHSHVYWYRQLPEEGLKFMVYLQKENIIDESGMPKERFSAEFPKEGPSILRIQQVVRGDSAAYFCASSPTGTYEQYFGPGTRLTVT.

This chain joins TRBV2 and TRBJ1-2; TRBD1 matches at 9 bases. The CDR3 runs to 14 residues. CDR1 SNHLY and CDR2 FYNNEI come from the germline V gene. Trimming at V came to 3 bases and at J to 7 bases, leaving 6 bases not matched to a gene. The CDR3 DNA follows: TGTGCCAGCAGTGACTTGGGACAGGGATTTGGCTACACCTTC. Translation gives CASSDLGQGFGYTF.

The chain joins TRBV10-1 to TRBJ2-7; TRBD1 is a possible D gene (5 bases). Germline V gene sequence: CDR1 WNHNN, CDR2 SYGVQD (reference sequence). Trimming removed 3 bases from V and 3 bases from J, with 12 bases in between. The CDR3 is 14 amino acids. This chain's CDR3 is CASSDGAGNYEQYF. CDR3 coding DNA: TGCGCCAGCAGTGATGGGGCAGGAAACTACGAGCAGTACTTC.

J is TRBJ1-1 and V is TRBV10-3, with unresolved D. The CDR3 is 13 residues long. Trimming cost V 3 bases and J 1 base, with 6 bases left between them. From germline, CDR1 is ENHRY and CDR2 SYGVKD. DNA of the CDR3: TGTGCCATCAGTGAAAGGGAGAACACTGAAGCTTTCTTT. It encodes CAISERENTEAFF.

The gene calls are TRBV7-9 and TRBJ1-1, with D perhaps TRBD1 (6 bases). The CDR3 is 15 amino acids. Trimming pared 2 bases from V and 3 bases from J, leaving 13 bases between. Germline V gene data show CDR1 as SEHNR and CDR2 as FQNEAQ (reference sequence). Written as DNA, the CDR3 is TGTGCCAGCAGCTTATGGGGGGCGAGTGACACTGAAGCTTTCTTT. It specifies CASSLWGASDTEAFF.

This clone came up a few times. The V gene is TRBV5-1, the J gene TRBJ1-1; 8 bases agree with TRBD1. Germline values: CDR1 SGHRS, CDR2 YFSETQ. CDR3 length: 14 amino acids. V lost 7 bases, J lost 0 bases, and 5 bases stayed unmatched. CDR3 nucleotides: TGCGCCAGCGGCCGGACAGGGTTGAACACTGAAGCTTTCTTT. Protein: CASGRTGLNTEAFF.

This clone was picked up one time. The rearrangement links TRBV28 to TRBJ2-4; D uncertain. Germline V CDR1 and CDR2: MDHEN, SYDVKM. The CDR3 sequence is 14 residues long. Trimming removed 7 bases at V and 0 bases at J, with 10 bases between. CDR3 nucleotides: TGTGCCAGCATGGAAATATTAGCCAAAAACATTCAGTACTTC. Its translation is CASMEILAKNIQYF.

The chain recombines TRBV5-6 with TRBJ2-1, with TRBD1 matching 8 bases. V trimming: 3 bases; J trimming: 5 bases; junction bases outside the gene matches: 4. Germline V gives CDR1 SGHDT, CDR2 YYEEEE. The CDR3 sequence is 14 residues long. DNA for the CDR3: TGTGCCAGCAGCTATTCAGGGGGCCACAATGAGCAGTTCTTC. Translated: CASSYSGGHNEQFF.

J is TRBJ2-7 and V is TRBV5-1, with D possibly TRBD1 on 7 matching bases. Trimming left V 0 bases short and J 7 bases short, with 14 bases between. The CDR3 totals 14 residues. Germline V gene lookup returns CDR1 SGHRS and CDR2 YFSETQ. Here the CDR3 DNA reads TGCGCCAGCAGCTTGGCCAAGGGGGCGGGGGAGCAGTACTTC. Amino acids: CASSLAKGAGEQYF.

This chain joins TRBV7-2 and TRBJ2-4; the D is unclear. There are 16 residues in the CDR3. V was pared by 1 base and J by 0 bases, with 10 bases between. CDR1 is SGHTA, CDR2 FQGNSA, per germline. The DNA for the CDR3 is TGTGCCAGCAGCTTAGGTGACCTAATAGCCAAAAACATTCAGTACTTC. Encoded protein: CASSLGDLIAKNIQYF.

The CDR3: CASSLRPGGTSGYTF. In DNA, the CDR3 is TGCGCCAGCAGCTTGCGGCCGGGAGGGACAAGCGGCTACACCTTC. The rearrangement joins TRBV5-1 to TRBJ1-2; D is perhaps TRBD1 (6 bases). Trimming stripped 1 base from V and 8 bases from J, with 18 bases between. The V gene's germline CDR1 is SGHRS and CDR2 YFSETQ. The CDR3 is made up of 15 amino acids.

V usage is TRBV28 and J usage is TRBJ1-2; possible D gene TRBD1, 5 bases. The germline V and J ends were trimmed by 6 bases and 0 bases, with 11 bases remaining between them. The germline V gene has CDR1 MDHEN and CDR2 SYDVKM. The CDR3 runs 14 residues. CDR3 coding DNA: TGTGCCAGCAGCCCGACAGTCGCTAACTATGGCTACACCTTC. Translated: CASSPTVANYGYTF.

The rearrangement joins TRBV3-1 (or the pseudogene TRBV3-2) to TRBJ2-3; TRBD2 agrees at 12 bases. Germline V gene data show CDR1 as LGHDT and CDR2 as YNNKEL (reference sequence). The CDR3 is 17 residues long. V trimming: 5 bases; J trimming: 4 bases; junction bases outside the gene matches: 10. CDR3 bases: TGTGCCAGCAGCTCGGACCGACTAGCGGGAGTCCCAGATACGCAGTATTTT. Translating it yields CASSSDRLAGVPDTQYF.

This clone has a single count. The J gene is TRBJ2-4, the V gene TRBV20-1; TRBD1 is a possible D gene (5 bases). Germline CDR1 DFQATT, CDR2 SNEGSKA (reference sequence). Trimming removed 3 bases at V and 1 base at J, with 10 bases between. CDR3 size: 14 residues. Here the CDR3 DNA reads TGCAGTGCTAGTCTCGCAGGGGCCAAAAACATTCAGTACTTC. Translating it yields CSASLAGAKNIQYF.

The chain links TRBV28 to TRBJ2-1, with 7 bases lining up with TRBD2. This CDR3 is built from 15 residues. The germline V gene encodes CDR1 MDHEN and CDR2 SYDVKM. V gave up 3 bases and J gave up 4 bases; unmatched junction bases: 6. Here the CDR3 reads CASSFLASGYNEQFF. The CDR3 DNA reads as TGTGCCAGCAGTTTTCTGGCTAGCGGATACAATGAGCAGTTCTTC.

With regard to this clone: A junction boundary mismatches the germline segment, possibly from a read error. CDR3 coding DNA: TGTGCCAGCAGTTACTCCCACAATGAGCAGTTCTTC. Its protein product is CASSYSHNEQFF. The J gene is TRBJ2-1, the V gene TRBV6-2 or TRBV6-3, with D hard to call. Germline V gene sequence: CDR1 MNHEY, CDR2 SVGEGT. The CDR3 runs 12 residues.

J is TRBJ1-1 and V is TRBV30, with D possibly matching TRBD1 (5 bases). Germline CDR1 and CDR2: GTSNPN and SVGIG (reference sequence). Trimming removed 5 bases from V and 1 base from J, with 11 bases in between. This CDR3 has 13 residues. The CDR3, as DNA: TGTGCCTGGGGGCGGACATCGAACACTGAAGCTTTCTTT. Its protein is CAWGRTSNTEAFF. The full variable domain, completed using reference TRBV30 and TRBJ1-1, is SQTIHQWPATLVQPVGSPLSLECTVEGTSNPNLYWYRQAAGRGLQLLFYSVGIGQISSEVPQNLSASRPQDRQFILSSKKLLLSDSGFYLCAWGRTSNTEAFFGQGTRLTVV.

The V gene is TRBV9, the J gene TRBJ2-2; TRBD2 agrees at 8 bases. Per the germline V gene, CDR1 is SGDLS and CDR2 is YYNGEE. There are 15 residues in the CDR3. V shed 1 base and J 3 bases; nucleotides not matched to a gene: 2. CDR3 DNA sequence: TGTGCCAGCAGCGTAACTAGCGGTTACACCGGGGAGCTGTTTTTT. This translates into CASSVTSGYTGELFF.